One T cell receptor beta chain is described in this entry. This CDR3 comprises 13 residues. The V end lost 2 bases, the J end lost 6 bases, and 11 bases lay between the germline ends. Per the germline V gene, CDR1 is MNHNS and CDR2 is SASEGT. Each donor was a Caucasian adult residing in Nashville, Tennessee. These data belong to a study of shared clonotypes between healthy human individuals. Background on the study: The people who gave samples were two women and a few men aged 18 to 49.

Measured with immunoSEQ multiplex PCR; TCRdb has only the in-frame clones, and not every one. The sample yields about 360,000 clones, around 70% seen once. Sequencing was performed on memory CD4+ T cells sorted from blood. The subset was: CD45RA-negative fraction. The TCR sequence derives from a man between 25 and 39 years old in good health. This sequence joins TRBV6-1 and TRBJ2-7; D is unresolved. CDR3 loop: CASSETPGREQYF. The DNA for the CDR3 is TGTGCCAGCAGTGAAACACCCGGCCGCGAGCAGTACTTC.